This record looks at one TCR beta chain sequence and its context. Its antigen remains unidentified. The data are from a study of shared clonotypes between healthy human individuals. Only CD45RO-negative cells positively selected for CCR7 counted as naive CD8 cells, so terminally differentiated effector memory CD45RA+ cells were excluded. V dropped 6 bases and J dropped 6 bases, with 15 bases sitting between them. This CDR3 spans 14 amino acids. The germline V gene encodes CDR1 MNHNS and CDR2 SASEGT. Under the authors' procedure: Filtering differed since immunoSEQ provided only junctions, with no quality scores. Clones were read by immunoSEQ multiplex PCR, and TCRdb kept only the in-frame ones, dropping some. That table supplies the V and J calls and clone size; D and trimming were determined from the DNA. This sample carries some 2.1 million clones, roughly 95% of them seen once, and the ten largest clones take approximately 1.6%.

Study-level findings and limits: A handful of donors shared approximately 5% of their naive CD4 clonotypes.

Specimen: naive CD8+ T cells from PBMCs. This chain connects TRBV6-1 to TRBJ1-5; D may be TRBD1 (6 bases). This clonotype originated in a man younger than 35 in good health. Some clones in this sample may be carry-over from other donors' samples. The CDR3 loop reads CASREPGEGQPQHF. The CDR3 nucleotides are TGTGCCAGCAGAGAGCCAGGGGAAGGTCAGCCCCAGCATTTT.